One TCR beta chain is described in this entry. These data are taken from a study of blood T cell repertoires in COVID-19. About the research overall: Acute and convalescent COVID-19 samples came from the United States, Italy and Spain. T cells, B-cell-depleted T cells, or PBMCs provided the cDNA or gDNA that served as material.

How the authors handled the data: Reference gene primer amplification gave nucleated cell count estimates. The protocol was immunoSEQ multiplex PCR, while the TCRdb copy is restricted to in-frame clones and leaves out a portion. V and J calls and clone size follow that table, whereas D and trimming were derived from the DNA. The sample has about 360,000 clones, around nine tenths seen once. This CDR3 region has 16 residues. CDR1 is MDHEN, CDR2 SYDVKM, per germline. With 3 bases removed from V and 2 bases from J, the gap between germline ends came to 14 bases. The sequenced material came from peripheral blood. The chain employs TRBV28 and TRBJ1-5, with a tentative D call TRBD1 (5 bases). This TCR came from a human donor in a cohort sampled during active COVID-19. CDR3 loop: CASSLVGAGGNQPQHF. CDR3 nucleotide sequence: TGTGCCAGCAGTTTGGTTGGGGCTGGTGGCAATCAGCCCCAGCATTTT.